This TCR beta chain was documented in a study of T cells in Graves' hyperthyroidism and ophthalmopathy (dated by TCRdb to between 2018 and 2021). For the wider study: Peripheral blood samples were taken at the time of initial diagnosis, prior to any treatment. To identify TCR V-J signatures that set the groups apart, the researchers used a discovery cohort of 100 patients, made up of fewer than 50 with Graves' ophthalmopathy and 55 to 65 with stable Graves' hyperthyroidism. An independent validation cohort of around 19 hyperthyroidism patients and about 15 patients who later progressed to ophthalmopathy tested prospective prediction of ophthalmopathy. The 100 or so discovery patients were randomly divided into training and test sets at a 7:3 ratio. Thyroid tissue and blood T-cell repertoires from over 5 Graves' hyperthyroidism patients were also compared in the study. After sampling, hyperthyroidism patients received methimazole starting at 30 mg daily, and ophthalmopathy patients received high-dose intravenous methylprednisolone. TCR Vbeta CDR3 sequencing of 120 to 150 peripheral blood samples (43 ophthalmopathy, some 75 hyperthyroidism and 17 progressor patients) is reported in the paper.

The sample holds a few counts of this clonotype. What this receptor recognizes is not known. Within one base of it there is no much larger clone, and no base qualities were kept. Ophthalmopathy patients had moderately to severely active disease, Clinical Activity Score of at least 3, NOSPECS grade of at least 4, and duration under 3 months. The study excluded patients with uncontrolled infections, other autoimmune diseases, pregnancy or lactation. Clinical symptoms, serum thyroxine and TRAb, thyroid ultrasound, and orbital computed tomography formed the basis for the diagnoses. PBMCs were isolated from approximately 10 ml of fresh peripheral blood by Ficoll-Paque density gradient centrifugation. Trizol reagent was used to extract total RNA, and RNA quality was then checked on an Agilent 2100 Bioanalyzer. Study-level results and caveats: No statistical method was used to fix the sample size in advance, and group allocation was not hidden from the investigators. A model built on a 13 V-J signature distinguished ophthalmopathy from stable hyperthyroidism, reaching around 87% sensitivity and 81.08% specificity in cross-validation and 80%/75% in testing. Most expanded thyroid clonotypes (frequency above 0.001) were also detected in blood, a finding suggesting that blood repertoires may reflect thyroid immune responses. In validation, progression to ophthalmopathy was predicted by the model with around 70% sensitivity and roughly 76% specificity, a median of about 6.8 months before onset.

TCR beta CDR3 regions were amplified from RNA transcripts. For the first round of RT-PCR on the TCR CDR3, the HTBI primer set was used together with the Qiagen OneStep RT-PCR kit. A second multiplex PCR round built the libraries, followed by size selection and purification. Libraries were sequenced paired-end with 100 bp reads on an Illumina HiSeq2000. The paper's processing steps were these. SOAPnuke was used to process the raw data, throwing out any read that contained adapters or uncalled bases, had a mean Phred below 15, or lacked an exact constant-primer or identifier match. COPE v1.2.5 was used to merge high-quality paired reads, and clonotypes were defined as unique nucleotide sequences. MiTCR v1.1 was used to align clonotypes to the IMGT TRBV, TRBD and TRBJ reference segments. Analysis was restricted to V-J combinations with a frequency above 0.0001, which covered about 99% of repertoires. A TCS score was defined as the ratio of F50 (clonal expansion) to E x V (chaos), with BLOSUM62-based TCRdist applied between CDR3 peptides within each V-J. Welch's t-statistics and random forest reduced 500 to 550 V-J features to around 14, which were used in a naive Bayes classifier (R e1071). Using fastp trimming at Q25 and MiXCR clonotype assembly, TCRdb reanalyzed the public sequencing data and kept in-frame beta chains. All rows with the same CDR3 protein become a single entry with the most common DNA and genes. These V and J calls originate from TCRdb's pipeline instead of the authors' own analysis. The sample includes fewer than 450,000 distinct CDR3 sequences, with over 13% observed a single time. Around 28% of the sample is in the top ten clones.

The sample comprised blood. This TCR was sampled from a man in his forties or fifties with Graves' ophthalmopathy.

The nucleotides read TGTGCCAGCAGAGGACTAGCGGGAGGCTCGTTCTCCTACGAGCAGTACTTC. This translates into CASRGLAGGSFSYEQYF. This chain is built from TRBV6-1 and TRBJ2-7, with TRBD2 identical over 14 junction bases. The germline V gene supplies CDR1 MNHNS and CDR2 SASEGT. Clipping removes 6 bases from V and 0 bases from J, with 7 as the unmatched junction base count. From its cysteine to its phenylalanine, the CDR3 spans 17 amino acids. Only CDR3 DNA remains: 51 bases, in frame from the first base.